The 14 T cell receptor beta chains presented below share a single source sample, sequenced in a study of T cells after yellow fever vaccination. TCRdb called the 5' RACE reads again in MiXCR, with one record for every CDR3 protein. The sample has about 240,000 distinct CDR3 sequences, less than 8.5% seen once. The starting material was CD4+ T cells sorted from PBMCs, obtained 15 days after the yellow fever booster vaccination. These receptor sequences come from a man aged 25 to 40 who received the YFV17D yellow fever vaccine.

In this sample, this clonotype turned up a few times. The chain has TRBV11-2 and TRBJ2-1; 7 positions agree with TRBD1. Germline assignment: CDR1 SGHAT and CDR2 FQNNGV. The CDR3 totals 17 residues. The ends lost 6 bases at V and 9 bases at J; junction bases unmatched: 20. In DNA form, the CDR3 reads TGTGCCAGCAGTCTTACTGCCGGGACAGAGCTCCGTAGTGAGCAGTTCTTC. Translation: CASSLTAGTELRSEQFF. Complete variable domain (other parts from reference TRBV11-2 and TRBJ2-1): EAGVAQSPRYKIIEKRQSVAFWCNPISGHATLYWYQQILGQGPKLLIQFQNNGVVDDSQLPKDRFSAERLKGVDSTLKIQPAKLEDSAVYLCASSLTAGTELRSEQFFGPGTRLTVL.

CDR3 sequence (DNA): TGTGCCAGCAGTTTAAGCAGGAGCTCCTACGAGCAGTACTTC. It encodes CASSLSRSSYEQYF. The chain employs TRBV12-3 or TRBV12-4 and TRBJ2-7; D unresolved. The V and J ends lost 2 bases and 0 bases respectively, with 8 bases between them. The CDR3 is 14 amino acids.

This chain links TRBV20-1 with TRBJ2-1, with a possible D match to TRBD2 (6 bases). Germline-derived CDR1 and CDR2 are DFQATT and SNEGSKA (reference sequence). Trimming removed 6 bases at V and 10 bases at J, with 22 bases between. CDR3 length equals 14 residues. As DNA, the CDR3 is TGCAGTGCGAATGGGGTAGCCGGGAGATTAGAGCAGTTCTTC. This codes for CSANGVAGRLEQFF.

The chain links TRBV27 to TRBJ2-7; the D gene is possibly TRBD2 (6 bases). The CDR3 runs 14 residues. CDR1 and CDR2 (germline): MNHEY, SMNVEV (reference sequence). The ends were cut back, 2 bases at V and 1 base at J, with 9 bases in the middle. This CDR3 reads CASSLNGGSYEQYF. CDR3 bases: TGTGCCAGCAGTTTAAATGGAGGGTCCTACGAGCAGTACTTC.

This clonotype was recorded a few times. An end of the junction differs from the germline gene, which may be a read error. The chain uses TRBV7-9 and TRBJ2-6, with 11 bases matching TRBD1. The germline CDR1 and CDR2 sequences are SEHNR and FQNEAQ (reference sequence). This CDR3 spans 17 amino acids. This CDR3 reads CVEGRGQGAYGANVLTF. The CDR3 DNA is TGCGTTGAAGGTAGAGGACAGGGGGCGTACGGGGCCAACGTCCTGACTTTC.

This clonotype occurred a few times. The rearrangement joins TRBV7-2 to TRBJ2-1; 11 nucleotides line up with TRBD2. Germline V gene data show CDR1 as SGHTA and CDR2 as FQGNSA. J gave up 2 bases and V 5 bases, and 5 bases lay outside the gene matches. The CDR3 is made up of 16 amino acids. CDR3 nucleotide sequence: TGTGCCAGCAGCCAGACTAGCGGGACTCCCTACAATGAGCAGTTCTTC. Translating it yields CASSQTSGTPYNEQFF.

This clonotype was seen a few times. This chain joins TRBV2 and TRBJ2-2, with 8 bases aligning to TRBD2. The CDR3 has 14 residues. The V segment lost 6 bases and the J segment 0 bases; nucleotides outside the gene matches: 0. The germline gives CDR1 SNHLY, CDR2 FYNNEI. CDR3 coding DNA: TGTGCCAGCAGGACTAGCGCGAACACCGGGGAGCTGTTTTTT. The encoded protein is CASRTSANTGELFF.

This clonotype appeared many times. The chain is built from TRBV29-1 and TRBJ2-5, with D maybe TRBD2 (5 bases). Germline-derived CDR1 and CDR2 are SQVTM and ANQGSEA. Trimming stripped 8 bases from V and 4 bases from J, with 14 bases between. The CDR3 totals 12 residues. The CDR3 loop is CSTRDPGETQYF. The CDR3 DNA follows: TGCAGCACCCGGGATCCGGGAGAGACCCAGTACTTC.

The sample holds many counts of this clonotype. The J gene is TRBJ2-5, the V gene TRBV29-1, with 7 nucleotides matching TRBD1. CDR3 length: 12 amino acids. The junction had 6 bases not matched to a gene; V was cut back by 6 bases and J by 5 bases. CDR1 is SQVTM, CDR2 ANQGSEA, per germline. In DNA, the CDR3 is TGCAGCGTAAGACAGGGACGTGAGACCCAGTACTTC. Amino acid sequence: CSVRQGRETQYF.

The chain recombines TRBV20-1 with TRBJ2-1; 8 nucleotides align to TRBD2. The ends lost 4 bases at V and 4 bases at J; junction bases unmatched: 9. Germline CDR1 is DFQATT and CDR2 is SNEGSKA (reference sequence). This CDR3 spans 15 amino acids. CDR3 loop: CSATLPGGRYNEQFF. CDR3 DNA sequence: TGCAGTGCTACCCTTCCGGGAGGGCGGTACAATGAGCAGTTCTTC.

This clonotype showed up many times. V and J are TRBV20-1 and TRBJ2-7; the D gene could be TRBD1 or TRBD2 (6 bases each). Trimming pared 6 bases from V and 6 bases from J, leaving 21 bases between. The germline CDR1 and CDR2 sequences are DFQATT and SNEGSKA (reference sequence). CDR3 length equals 14 residues. CDR3 in amino acids: CSALVGGPASEQYF. The CDR3 DNA reads TGCAGTGCCCTCGTGGGGGGCCCGGCTTCCGAGCAGTACTTC.

There are a few counts of this clonotype. The V gene is TRBV14, the J gene TRBJ2-3; 12 nucleotides align to TRBD2. The CDR3 has 19 residues. V dropped 1 base and J dropped 5; count of bases not matched to a gene: 13. The germline V gene has CDR1 SGHDN and CDR2 FVKESK. CDR3 region: CASSQGLAGVTGPRDTQYF. CDR3 sequence (DNA): TGTGCCAGCAGCCAAGGACTAGCGGGAGTCACCGGCCCGAGAGATACGCAGTATTTT.

This clonotype was seen a few times. V usage is TRBV7-8 and J usage is TRBJ1-2, with D perhaps TRBD1 (6 bases). V lost 4 bases and J lost 3, with 15 bases in between. The CDR3 totals 15 residues. The germline CDR1 and CDR2 sequences are SGHVS and FQNEAQ. The CDR3 region is CASSSRTGIHYGYTF. As DNA, the CDR3 is TGTGCCAGCAGCTCAAGAACAGGGATTCACTATGGCTACACCTTC.

The table lists this clonotype with a few counts. This sequence joins TRBV20-1 and TRBJ2-7; the D gene could be TRBD1 or TRBD2 (6 bases each). Germline lookup yields CDR1 DFQATT and CDR2 SNEGSKA (reference sequence). CDR3 size: 16 residues. The V end lost 3 bases, the J end lost 2 bases, and 20 bases lay between the germline ends. In DNA form, the CDR3 reads TGCAGTGCTAGTGTAAGAGGGGGGCGCGGAACCTACGAGCAGTACTTC. Amino acid sequence: CSASVRGGRGTYEQYF.